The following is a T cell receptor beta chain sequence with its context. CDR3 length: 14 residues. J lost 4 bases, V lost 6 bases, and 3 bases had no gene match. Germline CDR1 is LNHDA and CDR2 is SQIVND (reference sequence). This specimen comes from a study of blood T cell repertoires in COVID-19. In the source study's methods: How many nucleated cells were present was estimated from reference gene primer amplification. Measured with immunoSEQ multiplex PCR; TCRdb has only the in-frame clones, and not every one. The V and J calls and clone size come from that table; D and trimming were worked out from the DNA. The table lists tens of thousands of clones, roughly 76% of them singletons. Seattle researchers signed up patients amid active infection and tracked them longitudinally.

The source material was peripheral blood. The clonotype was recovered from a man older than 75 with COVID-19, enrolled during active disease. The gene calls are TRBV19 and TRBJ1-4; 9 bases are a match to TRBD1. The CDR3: CASSRTGDNEKLFF. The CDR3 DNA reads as TGTGCCAGTAGCCGGACAGGGGATAATGAAAAACTGTTTTTT.